These T cell receptor beta chains were read from a single sample in a study of blood T cell repertoires in COVID-19. The assay was immunoSEQ multiplex PCR, and TCRdb's table has in-frame clones only and misses some. Of roughly 250,000 clones in the sample, roughly 80% were seen once. Sequencing was performed on peripheral blood. The source of these receptors is a woman of 80 years or more with acute or convalescent COVID-19. CDR3s leave out the opening cysteine and the closing phenylalanine or tryptophan. Each record gives: J gene, V gene, CDR3 protein.

J gene: TRBJ1-1
V gene: TRBV7-2
CDR3 protein: ASSPGWSTEAF

J gene: TRBJ1-3
V gene: TRBV4-1
CDR3 protein: ASSRASGGMSGNTIY

J gene: TRBJ1-3
V gene: TRBV4-1
CDR3 protein: ASSQDVGSRNSGNTIY

J gene: TRBJ2-3
V gene: TRBV3-1/TRBV3-2
CDR3 protein: ASSQRADTQY

J gene: TRBJ2-5
V gene: TRBV24-1
CDR3 protein: ATSDPSGDETQY

J gene: TRBJ1-4
V gene: TRBV4-2
CDR3 protein: ASSQRPAANEKLF

J gene: TRBJ1-5
V gene: TRBV5-4
CDR3 protein: ASSPEDISNQPQH

J gene: TRBJ2-1
V gene: TRBV4-2
CDR3 protein: ASSQAAGAGDNEQF

J gene: TRBJ1-1
V gene: TRBV12-3/TRBV12-4
CDR3 protein: ASSLRGTEAF

J gene: TRBJ2-3
V gene: TRBV5-1
CDR3 protein: ASSLVAGQDTQY

J gene: TRBJ1-3
V gene: TRBV6-6
CDR3 protein: ATGAVGNTIY

J gene: TRBJ1-1
V gene: TRBV30
CDR3 protein: AWSVRTGRNTEAF

J gene: TRBJ2-3
V gene: TRBV24-1
CDR3 protein: ATSELAGGYERTDTQY

J gene: TRBJ2-3
V gene: TRBV3-1/TRBV3-2
CDR3 protein: ASSLPGTGKVDTQY

J gene: TRBJ2-7
V gene: TRBV6-5
CDR3 protein: ASSQRTGTYEQY

J gene: TRBJ1-6
V gene: TRBV7-8
CDR3 protein: ASSPTGVSPLH

J gene: TRBJ1-3
V gene: TRBV27
CDR3 protein: ANVRDSRQVHTIY

J gene: TRBJ2-3
V gene: TRBV9
CDR3 protein: ASSPAQEGYTQY

J gene: TRBJ2-7
V gene: TRBV9
CDR3 protein: ASSGNPGTGIYEQY

J gene: TRBJ2-6
V gene: TRBV7-3
CDR3 protein: ASSPDRAGANVLT

J gene: TRBJ2-3
V gene: TRBV5-6
CDR3 protein: ASSRAGWTALSSTDTQY

J gene: TRBJ2-2
V gene: TRBV6-5
CDR3 protein: ASSPRVTGELF

J gene: TRBJ1-5
V gene: TRBV28
CDR3 protein: ASSLLTGDSNQPQH

J gene: TRBJ2-1
V gene: TRBV2
CDR3 protein: ATQRTSSYNEQF

J gene: TRBJ1-1
V gene: TRBV12-3/TRBV12-4
CDR3 protein: ASTEHANTEAF

J gene: TRBJ2-7
V gene: TRBV4-1
CDR3 protein: ASSQDLGGGYEQY

J gene: TRBJ2-7
V gene: TRBV12-5
CDR3 protein: ASGLETGGYGEQY

J gene: TRBJ1-6
V gene: TRBV5-8
CDR3 protein: ASSFLGAGVDNSPLH

J gene: TRBJ1-3
V gene: TRBV5-1
CDR3 protein: ASSLEGASRYSGNTIY

J gene: TRBJ1-4
V gene: TRBV28
CDR3 protein: ASSPRGSILF

J gene: TRBJ2-7
V gene: TRBV6-5
CDR3 protein: ASSPTPGEQY

J gene: TRBJ1-6
V gene: TRBV2
CDR3 protein: ASSEPGSSSYNSPLH

J gene: TRBJ2-6
V gene: TRBV7-3
CDR3 protein: ASSLTPGGKGTGANVLT

J gene: TRBJ1-3
V gene: TRBV5-1
CDR3 protein: ASSEPGNTIY

J gene: TRBJ1-1
V gene: TRBV5-1
CDR3 protein: ASSLEQGRAEAF

J gene: TRBJ2-2
V gene: TRBV9
CDR3 protein: ASSPQGYTGELF

J gene: TRBJ1-1
V gene: TRBV7-3
CDR3 protein: ASSLKGGTEAF

J gene: TRBJ2-2
V gene: TRBV1
CDR3 protein: TSSPPGGRDTGELF

J gene: TRBJ1-2
V gene: TRBV7-2
CDR3 protein: ASSLRDDYGYT

J gene: TRBJ2-5
V gene: TRBV2
CDR3 protein: ASGQVLQETQY

J gene: TRBJ2-3
V gene: TRBV5-6
CDR3 protein: ASSIGQTSTDTQY

J gene: TRBJ2-2
V gene: TRBV4-2
CDR3 protein: ASSQEEIAGAPGELF

J gene: TRBJ1-4
V gene: TRBV2
CDR3 protein: ASNRDRGNNEKLF